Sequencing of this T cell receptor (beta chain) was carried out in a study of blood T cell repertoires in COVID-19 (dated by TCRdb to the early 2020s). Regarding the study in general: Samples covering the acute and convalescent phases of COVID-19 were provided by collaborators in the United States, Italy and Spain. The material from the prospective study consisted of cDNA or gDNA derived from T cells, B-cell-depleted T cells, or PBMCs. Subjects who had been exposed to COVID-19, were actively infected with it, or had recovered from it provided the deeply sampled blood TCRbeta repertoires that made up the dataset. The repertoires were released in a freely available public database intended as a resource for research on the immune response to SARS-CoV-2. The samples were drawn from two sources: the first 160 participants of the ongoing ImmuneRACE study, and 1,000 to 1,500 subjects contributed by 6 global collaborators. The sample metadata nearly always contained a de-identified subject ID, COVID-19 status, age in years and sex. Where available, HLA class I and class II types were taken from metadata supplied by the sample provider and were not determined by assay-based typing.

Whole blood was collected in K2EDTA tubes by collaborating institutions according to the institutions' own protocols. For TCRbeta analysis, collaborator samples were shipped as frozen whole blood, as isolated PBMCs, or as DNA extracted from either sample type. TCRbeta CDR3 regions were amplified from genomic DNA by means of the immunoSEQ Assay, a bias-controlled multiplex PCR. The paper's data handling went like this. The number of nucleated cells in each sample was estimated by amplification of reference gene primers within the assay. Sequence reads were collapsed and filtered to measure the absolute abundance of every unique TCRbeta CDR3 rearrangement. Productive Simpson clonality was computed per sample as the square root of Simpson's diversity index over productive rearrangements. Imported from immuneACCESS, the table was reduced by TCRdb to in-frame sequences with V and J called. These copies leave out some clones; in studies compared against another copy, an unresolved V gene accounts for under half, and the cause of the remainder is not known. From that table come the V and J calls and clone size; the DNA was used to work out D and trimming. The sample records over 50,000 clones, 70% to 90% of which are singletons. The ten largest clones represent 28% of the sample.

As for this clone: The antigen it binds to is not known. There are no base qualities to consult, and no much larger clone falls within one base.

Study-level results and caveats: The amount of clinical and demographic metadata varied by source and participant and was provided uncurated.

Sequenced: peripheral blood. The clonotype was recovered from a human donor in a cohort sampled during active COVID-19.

The CDR3 amino acid sequence is: CASSPRAGNEQFF. Here is the DNA: TGTGCCAGCTCACCACGAGCAGGGAATGAGCAGTTCTTC. In this chain, TRBV18 is recombined with TRBJ2-1; the best D guess is TRBD1, with 5 bases matching. V and J are truncated by 1 base and 7 bases respectively, leaving an intervening sequence of 8 bases. From its cysteine to its phenylalanine, the CDR3 spans 13 amino acids. Only the CDR3 region is kept as DNA, spanning 39 bases read in frame from base 1. The germline V gene yields KGHSH for CDR1 and LQKENI for CDR2.